Below, 29 T cell receptor beta chains from the same sample are listed, as sequenced in a study of T cells in Graves' hyperthyroidism and ophthalmopathy. Researchers took RNA transcripts and amplified the TCR beta CDR3 regions from them. The study used the HTBI primer set for a first-round RT-PCR of the TCR CDR3. TCRdb re-analysed the multiplex PCR reads in MiXCR, keeping a single row per CDR3 protein. The sample shows 660,000 or so distinct CDR3 sequences, about 45% of them seen only once. The sample was peripheral blood or thyroid tissue (not recorded which). All receptors derive from an adult man with Graves' disease, either hyperthyroidism or ophthalmopathy (not recorded which).

Concerning this clonotype: Mismatch with germline at one junction end may stem from a read error. The chain links TRBV6-5 to TRBJ1-5; D call uncertain. Germline V lookup: CDR1 MNHEY, CDR2 SVGAGI. The CDR3 sequence is 15 residues long. The CDR3 loop reads CAISYGVSSNQPQHF. CDR3 nucleotides: TGTGCCATCAGTTACGGGGTTTCGAGCAATCAGCCCCAGCATTTT.

The table lists this clonotype with many counts. This chain connects TRBV10-3 to TRBJ1-2; D call uncertain. Per the germline V gene, CDR1 is ENHRY and CDR2 is SYGVKD. With 0 bases removed from V and 1 base from J, the gap between germline ends came to 9 bases. The CDR3 sequence is 15 residues long. The CDR3 DNA reads TGTGCCATCAGTGAGTCCGGGAATCGTAACTATGGCTACACCTTC. This gives the protein CAISESGNRNYGYTF.

The chain uses TRBV12-3 or TRBV12-4 and TRBJ1-2; 8 bases fit TRBD1. V lost 1 base and J lost 7; bases outside the gene matches: 2. The CDR3 is 13 amino acids. The chain's CDR3 is CASSLGQGTGYTF. The CDR3 region has the DNA TGTGCCAGCAGTTTAGGACAGGGGACTGGCTACACCTTC.

Comment on this clonotype: An end of the junction differs from the germline gene, which may be a read error. J is TRBJ1-2 and V is TRBV9; a weak D match, TRBD1 (5 bases). CDR1 and CDR2 (germline): SGDLS, YYNGEE. The CDR3 covers 14 residues. The chain's CDR3 is CASSVDWDGYSYTF. The CDR3 coding sequence is TGTGCCAGCAGCGTAGATTGGGACGGCTATAGCTACACCTTC.

The chain couples TRBV4-1 to TRBJ1-5; 9 bases agree with TRBD1. Germline V gene sequence: CDR1 MGHRA, CDR2 YSYEKL. This CDR3 has 16 residues. V shed 0 bases and J 4 bases; nucleotides not matched to a gene: 4. The CDR3 spells CASSQDRDRVNQPQHF. In nucleotides, the CDR3 is TGCGCCAGCAGCCAAGACCGGGACAGGGTAAATCAGCCCCAGCATTTT.

This clonotype has just one count. The rearrangement links TRBV10-3 to TRBJ1-3, with TRBD1 matching over 7 bases. Germline V CDR1 and CDR2: ENHRY, SYGVKD. CDR3 size: 13 residues. After removal of 6 bases from V and 7 bases from J, the junction contained 6 bases not matched to a gene. The CDR3 DNA sequence: TGTGCCATCAGCCGACAGGGTAGTAACACCATATATTTT. Translating gives CAISRQGSNTIYF.

The chain has TRBV11-2 and TRBJ2-5, with TRBD2 identical over 7 bases. CDR3 length: 15 residues. The germline CDR1 and CDR2 sequences are SGHAT and FQNNGV. In nucleotides, the CDR3 is TGTGCTAGTTCGCTCTTACGGGAGGTCGGAGAGACCCAGTACTTC. This sequence encodes CASSLLREVGETQYF.

The chain couples TRBV7-8 to TRBJ1-2; 8 nucleotides line up with TRBD1. The CDR3 consists of 15 residues. Unmatched junction bases numbered 5, after V lost 1 base and J lost 4 bases. Germline CDR1 and CDR2: SGHVS and FQNEAQ. CDR3: CASSLVQGDSYGYTF. In DNA, the CDR3 is TGTGCCAGCAGCTTAGTACAGGGGGACAGCTATGGCTACACCTTC.

This clonotype was observed a handful of times. This may come from a read error, since a much larger clone is one base off. The CDR3: CSARDTYEQYF. DNA for the CDR3: TGCAGTGCTAGAGATACCTACGAGCAGTACTTC. The chain joins TRBV20-1 to TRBJ2-7; D unclear. V lost 0 bases and J lost 2, with 2 bases in between. The CDR3 consists of 11 residues. The germline gives CDR1 DFQATT, CDR2 SNEGSKA (reference sequence).

This clonotype was recorded only once. The chain employs TRBV10-3 and TRBJ1-6; TRBD1 aligns across 9 bases. J gave up 12 bases and V 3 bases, and 3 bases lay outside the gene matches. There are 13 residues in the CDR3. CDR1 is ENHRY, CDR2 SYGVKD, per germline. The CDR3 sequence is CAISDRDREPLHF. The CDR3 DNA follows: TGTGCCATCAGTGATCGGGACAGGGAACCCCTCCACTTT.

This clonotype has only a few counts. The chain couples TRBV12-3 or TRBV12-4 to TRBJ1-2; D perhaps matches TRBD1 (6 bases). This CDR3 has 14 amino acids. The V end was cut by 0 bases, the J end by 8 bases, with 13 bases between. The chain's CDR3 is CASSLARGAGGYTF. The CDR3 bases are TGTGCCAGCAGTTTAGCGCGGGGGGCCGGGGGCTACACCTTC.

This clonotype has only a few counts. Relative to the germline gene, one junction end is altered; a read error may explain this. The rearrangement uses TRBV7-7 and TRBJ2-2; D might be TRBD1 (7 bases). The CDR3 totals 17 residues. The V gene's germline CDR1 is SSHAT and CDR2 FNYEAQ (reference sequence). CDR3 region: CASSRGGGGAGTGELFF. Written as DNA, the CDR3 is TGTGCTAGCAGCCGCGGAGGAGGGGGCGCTGGCACCGGGGAGCTGTTTTTT.

This clonotype was detected only a few times. The CDR3 region has the DNA TGCGCCACCCAACGACTAGCGGGGGGGAACACCGGGGAGCTGTTTTTT. Its protein is CATQRLAGGNTGELFF. The chain joins TRBV10-2 to TRBJ2-2; TRBD2 agrees at 13 bases. J was trimmed by 1 base and V by 10 bases; bases with no gene match: 6. Germline loops: CDR1 WSHSY, CDR2 SAAADI. There are 16 residues in the CDR3.

With respect to this clonotype: One end of the junction does not line up with germline, which may come from a read error. The chain is built from TRBV7-2 and TRBJ2-7, with unresolved D. The CDR3 has 11 residues. Germline V gives CDR1 SGHTA, CDR2 FQGNSA. The CDR3 nucleotides are TGTGCCAGCAGCCGCTCCCACGAGCAGTACTTC. Translation: CASSRSHEQYF.

The rearrangement joins TRBV29-1 to TRBJ1-1; D not certain. Germline-derived CDR1 and CDR2 are SQVTM and ANQGSEA. The V end was cut by 7 bases, the J end by 7 bases, with 13 bases between. The length of the CDR3 is 11 residues. CDR3 protein: CSGIGRDEAFF. The CDR3 DNA reads TGCAGCGGCATTGGGCGTGATGAAGCTTTCTTT. The whole variable domain, filled in from reference TRBV29-1 and TRBJ1-1, reads SAVISQKPSRDICQRGTSLTIQCQVDSQVTMMFWYRQQPGQSLTLIATANQGSEATYESGFVIDKFPISRPNLTFSTLTVSNMSPEDSSIYLCSGIGRDEAFFGQGTRLTVV.

This chain connects TRBV7-2 to TRBJ2-2, with D possibly being TRBD1 (7 bases). The V gene's germline CDR1 is SGHTA and CDR2 FQGNSA. The length of the CDR3 is 16 residues. The V end lost 11 bases, the J end lost 4 bases, and 23 bases lay between the germline ends. The CDR3 loop is CAGTSAGQLSTGELFF. The CDR3 nucleotides are TGTGCCGGCACTTCGGCGGGACAGTTGTCCACCGGGGAGCTGTTTTTT.

This clonotype was detected only a few times. CDR3 in DNA: TGTGCCAGTAGTACGGGGATACTTGGCTACACCTTC. Protein sequence: CASSTGILGYTF. The rearrangement joins TRBV19 to TRBJ1-2, with no clear D. Trimming shortened V by 4 bases and J by 7 bases, and 10 bases separated the two germline ends. This CDR3 has 12 residues. The V gene's germline CDR1 is LNHDA and CDR2 SQIVND (reference sequence).

A remark on this clonotype: Mismatch with germline at one junction end may stem from a read error. The chain joins TRBV5-5 to TRBJ1-4; D is ambiguous. The CDR3 runs to 14 residues. Germline-derived CDR1 and CDR2 are SGHKS and YYEKEE (reference sequence). CDR3 coding DNA: TGCGCCAGCAGCCAAGTAAGCCTCGATGAAAAACTGTTTTTT. Amino acids: CASSQVSLDEKLFF.

The rearrangement uses TRBV24-1 and TRBJ2-7; TRBD1 matches 7 bases. CDR1 and CDR2 from the germline V gene are KGHDR and SFDVKD. The CDR3 sequence is 15 residues long. Unmatched junction bases numbered 8, after V lost 5 bases and J lost 2 bases. The CDR3, as DNA: TGTGCCACCAGTGCCTCAAGGCAGGGGGCCTACGAGCAGTACTTC. It yields the protein CATSASRQGAYEQYF.

This clonotype has just a few counts. The rearrangement joins TRBV20-1 to TRBJ1-5; D uncertain. Trimming took 6 bases from V and 0 from J, leaving 6 bases between them. This CDR3 is 12 amino acids long. Germline CDR1 is DFQATT and CDR2 is SNEGSKA (reference sequence). CDR3 DNA: TGCAGTGCCCCCTATAGCAATCAGCCCCAGCATTTT. Its protein product is CSAPYSNQPQHF.

The J gene is TRBJ2-7, the V gene TRBV29-1; a weak D match, TRBD1 (6 bases). Trimming pared 5 bases from V and 0 bases from J, leaving 20 bases between. This CDR3 is 16 amino acids long. Germline V gene lookup returns CDR1 SQVTM and CDR2 ANQGSEA. CDR3 loop: CSVHRVPGNTSYEQYF. The CDR3 DNA is TGCAGCGTTCACAGGGTACCTGGAAACACCTCCTACGAGCAGTACTTC.

This chain links TRBV7-3 with TRBJ1-1; D possibly corresponds to TRBD1 (5 bases). The V and J ends lost 5 bases and 4 bases respectively, with 11 bases between them. Germline V CDR1 and CDR2: SGHTA, FQGTGA. This CDR3 has 13 residues. The CDR3 here is CASSRDGGTEAFF. DNA of the CDR3: TGTGCCAGCAGCAGGGATGGGGGCACTGAAGCTTTCTTT.

This clonotype was seen more than once but under ten times. The V gene is TRBV2, the J gene TRBJ1-5; TRBD1 is a possible D gene (6 bases). CDR3 length: 14 residues. V lost 4 bases, J lost 6 bases, and 13 bases lay in between. CDR1 and CDR2 from the germline V gene are SNHLY and FYNNEI. The CDR3 spells CASSGAGVAQPQHF. The CDR3 region has the DNA TGTGCCAGCAGTGGGGCAGGGGTTGCTCAGCCCCAGCATTTT.

The chain combines TRBV7-9 with TRBJ2-7, with D maybe TRBD1 (7 bases). Germline CDR1 SEHNR, CDR2 FQNEAQ (reference sequence). Trimming took 6 bases from V and 2 from J, leaving 14 bases between them. The CDR3 sequence is 14 residues long. The CDR3 loop is CASRGGLATYEQYF. The CDR3 DNA follows: TGTGCCAGCAGAGGGGGCCTAGCGACCTACGAGCAGTACTTC.

The chain uses TRBV2 and TRBJ1-5, with no clear D. This CDR3 contains 14 residues. Germline loops: CDR1 SNHLY, CDR2 FYNNEI. The V gene lost 5 bases and the J gene lost 6 bases, with 14 bases spanning the gap. CDR3 nucleotide sequence: TGTGCCAGCAGTTACTCGGAGCTAGGTCAGCCCCAGCATTTT. Translating it yields CASSYSELGQPQHF.

The chain couples TRBV10-3 to TRBJ1-5, with D unresolved. There are 11 residues in the CDR3. Trimming pared 11 bases from V and 9 bases from J, leaving 14 bases between. Germline V CDR1 and CDR2: ENHRY, SYGVKD. The CDR3 DNA follows: TGTGCCGGCAGTTACTCTGGGCCCCAGCATTTT. Protein product: CAGSYSGPQHF.

This clonotype was observed a handful of times. CDR3: CSVALAVNTGELFF. The CDR3 DNA reads TGCAGTGTCGCACTAGCGGTAAACACCGGGGAGCTGTTTTTT. This rearrangement joins TRBV20-1 to TRBJ2-2; 8 bases line up with TRBD2. The CDR3 has 14 residues. The trim removed 7 bases at V and 2 bases at J, leaving 6 bases unmatched. Per germline, CDR1 DFQATT and CDR2 SNEGSKA (reference sequence).

The chain combines TRBV19 with TRBJ1-2, with a tentative D call TRBD1 (6 bases). CDR1 and CDR2 from the germline V gene are LNHDA and SQIVND (reference sequence). The V end lost 9 bases, the J end lost 5 bases, and 16 bases lay between the germline ends. The CDR3 is 13 amino acids. CDR3: CASSLRQEYGYTF. The CDR3 DNA reads TGTGCCAGCAGTTTGAGACAGGAATATGGCTACACCTTC.

As to this clonotype: The CDR3 does not close with the conserved phenylalanine or tryptophan, likely indicating a read error. The limits of the CDR3 on the DNA are not certain, so only TCRdb's listed CDR3 is given. The CDR3 spells CASSLGPAG. The chain carries TRBV7-8 and TRBJ2-7; no DNA check was done on the table's D call, TRBD2. CDR1 SGHVS and CDR2 FQNEAQ come from the germline V gene. A total of 9 residues make up the CDR3, ends included.